A selection of T cell receptor beta chains follows, all from one sample in a study of post-analysis software for immune sequencing data. Using its own MiXCR run on the PCR reads, TCRdb lists one record per CDR3 protein. The sample contains under 900,000 distinct CDR3 sequences, 53% of which appear only once. The specimen was blood. The source of these receptors is a girl aged 5-17 years with multiple sclerosis. Each CDR3 is given with its conserved first and last residue. A D gene is named only where the DNA matches it firmly. Only part of the rows carry a size: once, few, many, or a class if the clone is expanded.

V gene	clone size	J gene	D gene	CDR3 protein	CDR3 DNA
TRBV12-3/TRBV12-4	NA	TRBJ2-7	NA	CANSGGRLGYEQYF	TGTGCCAACAGTGGGGGTCGGTTGGGCTACGAGCAGTACTTC
TRBV20-1	few	TRBJ2-7	TRBD1	CSASVTGGPYEQYF	TGCAGTGCTAGCGTGACAGGGGGCCCCTACGAGCAGTACTTC
TRBV6-2/TRBV6-3	NA	TRBJ2-6	TRBD1	CASSHRGIGANVLTF	TGTGCCAGCAGTCACAGGGGAATTGGGGCCAACGTCCTGACTTTC
TRBV27	NA	TRBJ2-7	NA	CASSLSPTSPYEQYF	TGTGCCAGCAGTTTATCCCCGACCTCCCCCTACGAGCAGTACTTC
TRBV12-3/TRBV12-4	few	TRBJ2-3	NA	CASSLAPTGLEDTQYF	TGTGCCAGCAGTTTAGCGCCGACGGGTCTTGAAGATACGCAGTATTTT
TRBV3-1	NA	TRBJ1-2	NA	CASSQELKYGYTF	TGTGCCAGCAGCCAAGAGCTGAAGTATGGCTACACCTTC
TRBV12-3/TRBV12-4	NA	TRBJ2-3	NA	CASSSYVTDTQYF	TGTGCCAGCAGCTCCTATGTCACAGATACGCAGTATTTT
TRBV6-5	NA	TRBJ1-1	TRBD1	CASSPQGEAFF	TGTGCCAGCAGCCCTCAGGGGGAGGCTTTCTTT
TRBV9	NA	TRBJ2-5	NA	CASSPSPKAETQYF	TGTGCCAGCAGCCCATCACCGAAGGCCGAGACCCAGTACTTC
TRBV20-1	once	TRBJ1-5	NA	CSARGYQHQPQHF	TGCAGTGCCAGGGGATATCAACATCAGCCCCAGCATTTT
TRBV3-1	NA	TRBJ2-5	NA	CASSQDQRDQETQYF	TGTGCCAGCAGCCAAGATCAAAGGGACCAAGAGACCCAGTACTTC
TRBV11-1	NA	TRBJ2-7	NA	CASSPRGGDEQYF	TGTGCCAGCAGCCCCAGGGGGGGCGACGAGCAGTACTTC
TRBV20-1	NA	TRBJ1-4	NA	CSARLRHGSATNEKLFF	TGCAGTGCTAGATTACGACACGGAAGTGCAACTAATGAAAAACTGTTTTTT
TRBV29-1	NA	TRBJ1-1	NA	CSVEGGGTEAFF	TGCAGCGTTGAAGGTGGGGGGACTGAAGCTTTCTTT
TRBV27	many	TRBJ2-1	TRBD2	CASSPAPAGGPNLGNEQFF	TGTGCCAGCAGTCCAGCCCCAGCGGGAGGGCCGAACTTAGGCAATGAGCAGTTCTTC
TRBV7-3	NA	TRBJ1-2	NA	CASSPPNGRKNYGYTF	TGTGCCAGCAGCCCCCCGAACGGCAGGAAGAACTATGGCTACACCTTC
TRBV12-3/TRBV12-4	NA	TRBJ2-5	TRBD2	CASSSVGTTETQYF	TGTGCCAGCAGCTCTGTCGGGACTACAGAGACCCAGTACTTC
TRBV9	few	TRBJ2-3	NA	CASSVGLGAGEVVTYF	NA
TRBV20-1	NA	TRBJ2-1	TRBD1	CSARGWDEQFF	TGCAGTGCCAGGGGGTGGGATGAGCAGTTCTTC
TRBV6-6	few	TRBJ2-7	NA	CASRAGVSSYEQYF	TGTGCCAGCAGGGCAGGGGTTAGCTCCTACGAGCAGTACTTC
TRBV7-9	few	TRBJ2-7	TRBD1	CASSRSTGLEQYF	TGTGCCAGCAGCCGATCGACAGGGCTAGAGCAGTACTTC
TRBV5-1	NA	TRBJ2-3	NA	CASMEGAPTDTQYF	TGCGCCAGCATGGAGGGAGCGCCCACAGATACGCAGTATTTT
TRBV5-1	once	TRBJ1-2	TRBD1	CASSYYPRDSGMYGYTF	TGCGCCAGCAGCTACTACCCCCGGGACAGCGGAATGTATGGCTACACCTTC
TRBV2	once	TRBJ1-2	TRBD1	CASRRTGADYGYTF	TGTGCCAGCAGGCGGACAGGGGCTGATTATGGCTACACCTTC
TRBV4-1	NA	TRBJ2-1	TRBD2	CASSQVGGGLPYNEQFF	TGCGCCAGCAGCCAAGTGGGGGGGGGTCTACCCTACAATGAGCAGTTCTTC
TRBV20-1	few	TRBJ2-7	NA	CSAPDGKNTYEQYF	TGCAGTGCTCCGGACGGGAAAAACACCTACGAGCAGTACTTC
TRBV27	once	TRBJ1-2	NA	CASRLGQSYGYTF	TGTGCCAGCAGGTTAGGACAGTCGTATGGCTACACCTTC
TRBV2	few	TRBJ2-3	NA	CASRNDGTDTQYF	TGTGCCAGCAGGAACGACGGCACAGATACGCAGTATTTT
TRBV12-3/TRBV12-4	NA	TRBJ2-7	NA	CASSLRQFVYEQYF	TGTGCCAGCAGTTTAAGGCAGTTCGTCTACGAGCAGTACTTC
TRBV5-1	NA	TRBJ2-5	NA	CASSLRRDPLSAETQYF	TGCGCCAGCAGCTTGCGTAGAGACCCACTTAGTGCGGAGACCCAGTACTTC
TRBV6-2/TRBV6-3	few	TRBJ1-2	NA	CASSLTVHGYTF	TGTGCCAGCAGTTTAACAGTTCATGGCTACACCTTC
TRBV7-2	NA	TRBJ2-1	TRBD1	CASSSTGTGAYNEQFF	TGTGCCAGCAGTTCGACCGGGACAGGGGCGTACAATGAGCAGTTCTTC
TRBV14	NA	TRBJ2-7	TRBD2	CASSGTSLSYEQYF	TGTGCCAGCAGCGGGACTAGCCTCTCCTACGAGCAGTACTTC
TRBV4-1	few	TRBJ2-7	TRBD1	CASSQPTGGHEQYF	TGCGCCAGCAGCCAACCGACAGGGGGCCACGAGCAGTACTTC
TRBV11-1	NA	TRBJ2-7	TRBD2	CASSVRLAGNYEQYF	TGTGCCAGCAGCGTCCGACTAGCGGGGAACTACGAGCAGTACTTC
TRBV5-1	few	TRBJ1-1	NA	CASSLAAVDTEAFF	TGCGCCAGCAGCTTGGCGGCAGTGGACACTGAAGCTTTCTTT
TRBV5-1	NA	TRBJ2-7	NA	CASGPGVSSGEQYF	TGCGCCAGCGGGCCGGGAGTCTCGTCGGGGGAGCAGTACTTC
TRBV10-3	NA	TRBJ2-3	NA	CAISEFEDTAQIGQYF	TGTGCCATCAGTGAGTTCGAAGACACCGCACAGATAGGGCAGTATTTT
TRBV5-1	NA	TRBJ1-1	TRBD1	CASRLRGTEAFF	TGCGCCAGCAGGCTCAGGGGGACTGAAGCTTTCTTT
TRBV15	NA	TRBJ2-7	NA	CATSRDQGITYEQYF	TGTGCCACCAGCAGAGATCAGGGAATTACCTACGAGCAGTACTTC
TRBV3-1	NA	TRBJ2-7	NA	CASSLDTSPRKQYF	TGTGCCAGCAGCCTAGACACATCCCCGAGGAAGCAGTACTTC
TRBV28	NA	TRBJ2-4	TRBD1	CASRKTGLKSGTKNIQYF	TGTGCCAGCAGAAAGACAGGGTTAAAGTCGGGGACCAAAAACATTCAGTACTTC
TRBV20-1	NA	TRBJ2-5	NA	CSASPVTFSRAQETQYF	TGCAGTGCTAGCCCCGTGACGTTTTCCAGGGCCCAAGAGACCCAGTACTTC
TRBV6-5	NA	TRBJ2-7	NA	CASSYSSLADPYEQYF	TGTGCCAGCAGTTACTCGTCTCTGGCTGACCCCTACGAGCAGTACTTC
TRBV2	once	TRBJ1-5	NA	CASTQTDQPQHF	TGTGCCAGCACTCAGACCGATCAGCCCCAGCATTTT
TRBV20-1	few	TRBJ2-3	TRBD2	CSARGGTTSTDTQYF	TGCAGTGCTAGAGGGGGGACTACCAGCACAGATACGCAGTATTTT